This TCR beta chain was sequenced in a study of CD8 T cells in Susac syndrome. Broader study findings: By the study's own acknowledgment, its TCR sequencing and HLA analysis included relatively few individuals.

Reverse transcription of roughly 0.5 to 1 ug RNA was performed with random hexamers. TCRdb processed the immunoSEQ multiplex PCR reads anew with MiXCR; each CDR3 protein has one entry. In the table there are some 190,000 distinct CDR3 sequences, around 96% of which are singletons. The CDR3 contains 15 residues. V trimming: 6 bases; J trimming: 4 bases; junction bases outside the gene matches: 8. Sequencing of TCR beta was carried out in blood CD8+ and CD4+ T cells. The controls, all healthy donors, were matched for age and sex. Concerning this clonotype: The antigen is undetermined.

The chain couples TRBV12-3 or TRBV12-4 to TRBJ2-2, with 7 bases fitting TRBD1. The sequencing input was CD4+ T cells from PBMCs. The TCR sequence derives from a human donor in good health. This CDR3 reads CASSHRDSRTGELFF. The CDR3 DNA sequence: TGTGCCAGCAGCCACCGGGACAGTCGCACCGGGGAGCTGTTTTTT.